This T cell receptor (beta chain) stems from a study of blood T cell repertoires in COVID-19. Study at large: From T cells, B-cell-depleted T cells, or PBMCs came the material, which was cDNA or gDNA.

Enrolment of Seattle patients took place during active infection, and they were followed longitudinally. On this clone: The germline gene is not matched at one end of the junction; a read error may be the cause.

In the original processing: The assay estimated nucleated cells by amplifying reference gene primers. Profiled with immunoSEQ multiplex PCR; TCRdb holds only in-frame clones, not every one. V and J calls and clone size follow that table, whereas D and trimming were derived from the DNA. The data hold roughly 200,000 clones, with 82% observed a single time. CDR1 is SSHAT and CDR2 is FNYEAQ in the germline V gene (reference sequence). This CDR3 region has 14 residues. J is TRBJ2-5 and V is TRBV7-7; perhaps TRBD2 as D (6 bases). The sequence came from a woman aged 80 or over with COVID-19, enrolled during active disease. Sample: peripheral blood. The CDR3 DNA is TGTGCTAGCAGCTACACGGGGGAGCAAGAGACCCAGTACTTC. It specifies CASSYTGEQETQYF.